The present TCR beta chain was sequenced within a study of vaccination effects on CD4 cells after COVID-19. General study points: Early post-infection timepoints were absent, and convalescent patients were few. Clones from infection and from vaccination both contracted markedly late after vaccination.

The CDR3 covers 15 residues. The germline gives CDR1 SGHVS, CDR2 FNYEAQ. The V and J ends lost 5 bases and 1 base respectively, with 11 bases between them. Sequencing was performed with immunoSEQ multiplex PCR; in TCRdb, only in-frame clones are kept and a portion is missing. The top ten clones hold 9.9% of a sample with about 13,000 clones, around three quarters of them seen once. Antigen-specific CD4+ T cells expanded by the ViraFEST assay with viral peptide pools were then sequenced. A roughly 10-day culture period preceded the isolation of CD4+ T cells. The cohort was immunized with two doses of either the BNT162b2 or mRNA-1273 vaccine. Each culture well received about 2 million PBMC. These cells were then cultured in IMDM with about 10 IU/ml IL-2 and 9 to 10 ug/ml peptides. For this clone: Its antigen is still unknown.

The sequences come from CD4+ T cells from PBMCs cultured with SARS-CoV-2 spike peptides, collected after COVID-19 vaccination. The rearrangement links TRBV7-6 to TRBJ1-4; D unresolved. The sequence derives from a human donor who received a COVID-19 vaccine. This CDR3 is CASSGGGVTNEKLFF. CDR3 nucleotides: TGTGCCAGCAGCGGTGGAGGTGTAACTAATGAAAAACTGTTTTTT.